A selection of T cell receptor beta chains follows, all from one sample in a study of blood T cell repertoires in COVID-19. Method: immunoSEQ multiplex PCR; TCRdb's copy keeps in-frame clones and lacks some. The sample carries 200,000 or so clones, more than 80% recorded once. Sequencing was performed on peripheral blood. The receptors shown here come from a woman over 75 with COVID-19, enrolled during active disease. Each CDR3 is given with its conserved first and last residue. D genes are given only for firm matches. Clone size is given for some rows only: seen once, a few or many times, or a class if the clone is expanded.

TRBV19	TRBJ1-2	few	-	TGTGCCAGTTCCGGGGCGGGGGAGTGGATCCCGGGTGGCTACACCTTC	CASSGAGEWIPGGYTF
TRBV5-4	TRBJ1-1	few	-	TGTGCCAGCAGCGCCGACAGCCAGAACACTGAAGCTTTCTTT	CASSADSQNTEAFF
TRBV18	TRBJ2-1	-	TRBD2	TGTGCCAGCTCTCCCGGGACTAGCGGGGGCTACAATGAGCAGTTCTTC	CASSPGTSGGYNEQFF
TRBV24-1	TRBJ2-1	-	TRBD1	TGTGCCACCAGTGAGCCGGGACAGGGTACTTTTGAGGACAATGAGCAGTTCTTC	CATSEPGQGTFEDNEQFF
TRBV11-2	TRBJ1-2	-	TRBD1	TGTGCCAGCAGCTCCCAACAGGGGTTTAACTATGGCTACACCTTC	CASSSQQGFNYGYTF
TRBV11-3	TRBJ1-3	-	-	TGTGCCAGCAGCTTATCTCCGGGGATGGGAAACACCATATATTTT	CASSLSPGMGNTIYF
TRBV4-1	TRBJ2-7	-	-	TGCGCCAGCAGCCAAGAGGCGGGACGCTACGAGCAGTACTTC	CASSQEAGRYEQYF
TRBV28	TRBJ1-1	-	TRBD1	TGTGCCAGCAGTACCCGGACAGGGAGGACTGAAGCTTTCTTT	CASSTRTGRTEAFF
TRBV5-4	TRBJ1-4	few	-	TGTGCCAGCAGCCTGAGAGGCGCAACTAATGAAAAACTGTTTTTT	CASSLRGATNEKLFF
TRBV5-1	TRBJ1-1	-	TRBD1	TGCGCCAGCAGCTCCATCCCGGGACAGGGGGTGAACACTGAAGCTTTCTTT	CASSSIPGQGVNTEAFF
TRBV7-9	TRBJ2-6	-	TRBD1	TGTGCCAGCAGCTACGGGACAGGGGTCACTGGGGCCAACGTCCTGACTTTC	CASSYGTGVTGANVLTF
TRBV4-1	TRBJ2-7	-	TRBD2	TGCGCCAGCAGCCAGGTTAGCGGGAGTGGGTACGAGCAGTACTTC	CASSQVSGSGYEQYF
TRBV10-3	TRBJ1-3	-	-	TGTGCCATCAGTGAGTCGGGGCCCAACCGTGGAAACACCATATATTTT	CAISESGPNRGNTIYF
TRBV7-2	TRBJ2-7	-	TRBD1	TGTGCCAGCAGCTTAGCCGGGACAGGGGTCCACGAGCAGTACTTC	CASSLAGTGVHEQYF
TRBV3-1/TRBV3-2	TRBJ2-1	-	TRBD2	TGTGCCAGCAACCTAGCGGGGTCATCCTACAATGAGCAGTTCTTC	CASNLAGSSYNEQFF
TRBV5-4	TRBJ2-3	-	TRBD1	TGTGCCAGCAGCCCGGGACAGGGAGCCTCTAGCACAGATACGCAGTATTTT	CASSPGQGASSTDTQYF
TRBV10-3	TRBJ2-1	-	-	TGTGCCACCCGAGGGGGTAACAATGAGCAGTTCTTC	CATRGGNNEQFF
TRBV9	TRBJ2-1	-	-	TGTGCCAGCAGCGTAGGCGGGGCCAATAACAATGAGCAGTTCTTC	CASSVGGANNNEQFF
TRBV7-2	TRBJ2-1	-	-	TGTGCCAGCAGCTCCGTCCCCCCGGAGCAGTTCTTC	CASSSVPPEQFF
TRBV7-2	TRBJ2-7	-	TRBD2	TGTGCCAGCAGCCCTAGACTAGCGGGCTACGAGCAGTACTTC	CASSPRLAGYEQYF
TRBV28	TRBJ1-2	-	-	TGTGCCAGCAGTGGGTCGGGGGGCCTTGGCTACACCTTC	CASSGSGGLGYTF
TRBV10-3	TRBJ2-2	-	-	TGTGCCATCAGACCCCCCGACGGACTGTACACCGGGGAGCTGTTTTTT	CAIRPPDGLYTGELFF
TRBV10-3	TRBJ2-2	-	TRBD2	TGTGCCATCAGTAATAGCGGGGGGGCGAACACCGGGGAGCTGTTTTTT	CAISNSGGANTGELFF
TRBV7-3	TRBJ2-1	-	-	TGTGCCAGCAGCTCGTTCCTCGGCGGGGCCTACAATGAGCAGTTCTTC	CASSSFLGGAYNEQFF
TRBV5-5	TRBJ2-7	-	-	TGTGCCAGCAGCTTGACTCCCCACGGGATCGGATTTCAGGACGAGCAGTACTTC	CASSLTPHGIGFQDEQYF
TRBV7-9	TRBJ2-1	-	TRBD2	TGTGCCAGCAGCTTAGCGGGTCTAGCGGTTTCCTACAATGAGCAGTTCTTC	CASSLAGLAVSYNEQFF
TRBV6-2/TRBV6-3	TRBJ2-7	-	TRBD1	TGTGCCAGCAGTTACGAGGGGGCCGAGCAGTACTTC	CASSYEGAEQYF
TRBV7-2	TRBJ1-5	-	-	TGTGCCAGCAGCTCTTATAGCAATCAGCCCCAGCATTTT	CASSSYSNQPQHF
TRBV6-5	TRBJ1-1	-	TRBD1	TGTGCCGTCGGACAGGGGTTGAACACTGAAGCTTTCTTT	CAVGQGLNTEAFF
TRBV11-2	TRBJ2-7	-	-	TGTGCCAGCAGCTTACTTTACGAGCAGTACTTC	CASSLLYEQYF
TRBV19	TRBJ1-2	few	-	TGTGCCAGTAGTATCTACGGCTATGGCTACACCTTC	CASSIYGYGYTF
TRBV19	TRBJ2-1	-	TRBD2	TGTGCCAGTAGTGTGACTAGCGGGAGTGTTGAGCAGTTCTTC	CASSVTSGSVEQFF
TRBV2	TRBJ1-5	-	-	TGTGCCAGCATAGCAGGGAGCAATCAGCCCCAGCATTTT	CASIAGSNQPQHF
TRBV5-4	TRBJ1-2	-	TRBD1	TGTGCCAGCAGCTTGGGACAGGGGATTCACGGCTACACCTTC	CASSLGQGIHGYTF
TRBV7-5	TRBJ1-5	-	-	TGTGTCAGAAGCTCGGACAGGGGGAGCAATCAGCCCCAGCATTTT	CVRSSDRGSNQPQHF
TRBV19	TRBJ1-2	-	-	TGTGCCAGTAGTACCTCTATCAGGGCTGGCTACACCTTC	CASSTSIRAGYTF
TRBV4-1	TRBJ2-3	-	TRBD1	TGCGCCAGCACCCAGGGGGCCCATCGCACAGATACGCAGTATTTT	CASTQGAHRTDTQYF
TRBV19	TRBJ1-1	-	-	TGTGCCAGTAGTATAGAAGGGAGCACTGAAGCTTTCTTT	CASSIEGSTEAFF
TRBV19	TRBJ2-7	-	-	TGTGCCAGTAGTATTCAGGGTTTACCCTACGAGCAGTACTTC	CASSIQGLPYEQYF
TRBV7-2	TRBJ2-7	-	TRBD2	TGTGCCAGCAGCCCAAGGGCGGGGGGGCGTTACGAGCAGTACTTC	CASSPRAGGRYEQYF
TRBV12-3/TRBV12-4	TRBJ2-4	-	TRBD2	TGTGCCAGCACCTGGACTAGGAATAACATTCAGTACTTC	CASTWTRNNIQYF
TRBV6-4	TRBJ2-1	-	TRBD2	TGTGCCAGCAAGGCTAGCGGAAGCTCCTACAATGAGCAGTTCTTC	CASKASGSSYNEQFF
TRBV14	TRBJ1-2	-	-	TGTGCCAGCAGCCAAGAGCCAGGCGTTCGCTACACCTTC	CASSQEPGVRYTF